Listed below are T cell receptor beta chains from one sample, sequenced in a study of blood T cell repertoires in COVID-19. Repertoires were generated with immunoSEQ multiplex PCR, while TCRdb's copy carries only in-frame clones and drops some. This table holds about 190,000 clones, roughly 90% found once. Specimen: peripheral blood. The receptors were gathered from a man aged 35-49 years with acute or convalescent COVID-19. Both conserved end residues are part of each CDR3. The order of the fields is V gene, D gene, clone size, J gene, CDR3 protein, CDR3 DNA. A D gene is named only where the DNA matches it firmly. A clone size is listed for some rows: how often the clone was seen (once, few, many), or a class if it is expanded.

V gene: TRBV27; D gene: .; clone size: .; J gene: TRBJ2-1; CDR3 protein: CASSGGGSTHEQFF; CDR3 DNA: TGTGCCAGCAGTGGAGGGGGCTCTACTCATGAGCAGTTCTTC
V gene: TRBV19; D gene: TRBD1; clone size: few; J gene: TRBJ1-6; CDR3 protein: CASSMGQGSTNSPLHF; CDR3 DNA: TGTGCCAGTAGTATGGGACAGGGATCTACGAATTCACCCCTCCACTTT
V gene: TRBV20-1; D gene: .; clone size: .; J gene: TRBJ1-1; CDR3 protein: CSASHQGWGTEAFF; CDR3 DNA: TGCAGTGCTAGTCATCAGGGCTGGGGCACTGAAGCTTTCTTT
V gene: TRBV9; D gene: TRBD1; clone size: .; J gene: TRBJ1-4; CDR3 protein: CASSVAPQGEEKLFF; CDR3 DNA: TGTGCCAGCAGCGTAGCTCCGCAGGGGGAGGAAAAACTGTTTTTT
V gene: TRBV9; D gene: TRBD2; clone size: .; J gene: TRBJ2-3; CDR3 protein: CASSGSSGGPTTDTQYF; CDR3 DNA: TGTGCCAGCAGCGGAAGTAGCGGGGGGCCCACCACAGATACGCAGTATTTT
V gene: TRBV5-1; D gene: TRBD2; clone size: .; J gene: TRBJ2-3; CDR3 protein: CASSGGGRGDTQYF; CDR3 DNA: TGCGCCAGCAGCGGCGGGGGGAGGGGAGATACGCAGTATTTT
V gene: TRBV6-2/TRBV6-3; D gene: .; clone size: .; J gene: TRBJ1-1; CDR3 protein: CASSYSKQGFGIIAEAFF; CDR3 DNA: TGTGCCAGCAGTTACTCGAAACAGGGCTTTGGTATAATCGCTGAAGCTTTCTTT
V gene: TRBV3-1/TRBV3-2; D gene: .; clone size: .; J gene: TRBJ1-1; CDR3 protein: CASSQDQPPRAFF; CDR3 DNA: TGTGCCAGCAGCCAAGATCAACCCCCCAGAGCTTTCTTT
V gene: TRBV11-2; D gene: TRBD2; clone size: .; J gene: TRBJ2-2; CDR3 protein: CASSLLLAGGRGELFF; CDR3 DNA: TGTGCCAGCAGCTTATTATTAGCGGGGGGGCGCGGGGAGCTGTTTTTT
V gene: TRBV25-1; D gene: TRBD1; clone size: .; J gene: TRBJ2-1; CDR3 protein: CASSDSLGDRGNNEQFF; CDR3 DNA: TGTGCCAGCAGTGACTCCTTAGGGGACAGGGGAAACAATGAGCAGTTCTTC
V gene: TRBV2; D gene: .; clone size: .; J gene: TRBJ1-1; CDR3 protein: CASSEGGVTGNTEAFF; CDR3 DNA: TGTGCCAGCAGTGAAGGGGGGGTAACGGGGAACACTGAAGCTTTCTTT
V gene: TRBV27; D gene: TRBD2; clone size: few; J gene: TRBJ2-2; CDR3 protein: CASSLRGGFGNTGELFF; CDR3 DNA: TGTGCCAGCAGTTTACGGGGGGGCTTCGGGAACACCGGGGAGCTGTTTTTT
V gene: TRBV18; D gene: .; clone size: once; J gene: TRBJ2-1; CDR3 protein: CASSSWTDSARYEQFF; CDR3 DNA: TGTGCCAGCTCATCTTGGACGGACTCCGCAAGGTATGAGCAGTTCTTC
V gene: TRBV7-2; D gene: .; clone size: .; J gene: TRBJ2-3; CDR3 protein: CASSPNSEIRTDTQYF; CDR3 DNA: TGTGCCAGCAGCCCTAATAGTGAAATCCGCACAGATACGCAGTATTTT
V gene: TRBV12-5; D gene: .; clone size: .; J gene: TRBJ2-7; CDR3 protein: CASGLGTPDEQYF; CDR3 DNA: TGTGCTAGTGGTTTAGGGACACCGGACGAGCAGTACTTC
V gene: TRBV5-6; D gene: TRBD1; clone size: .; J gene: TRBJ2-1; CDR3 protein: CASSWGGTGWYEQFF; CDR3 DNA: TGTGCCAGCAGCTGGGGTGGGACAGGGTGGTATGAGCAGTTCTTC
V gene: TRBV19; D gene: .; clone size: .; J gene: TRBJ2-5; CDR3 protein: CASSKFLSAVQETQYF; CDR3 DNA: TGTGCCAGTAGTAAGTTTTTGAGCGCAGTTCAAGAGACCCAGTACTTC
V gene: TRBV2; D gene: .; clone size: .; J gene: TRBJ2-7; CDR3 protein: CASSYTRYEQYF; CDR3 DNA: TGTGCCAGCAGTTATACACGTTACGAGCAGTACTTC
V gene: TRBV11-3; D gene: TRBD1; clone size: .; J gene: TRBJ2-2; CDR3 protein: CASSPGQGNTGELFF; CDR3 DNA: TGTGCCAGCAGCCCCGGACAGGGCAATACCGGGGAGCTGTTTTTT